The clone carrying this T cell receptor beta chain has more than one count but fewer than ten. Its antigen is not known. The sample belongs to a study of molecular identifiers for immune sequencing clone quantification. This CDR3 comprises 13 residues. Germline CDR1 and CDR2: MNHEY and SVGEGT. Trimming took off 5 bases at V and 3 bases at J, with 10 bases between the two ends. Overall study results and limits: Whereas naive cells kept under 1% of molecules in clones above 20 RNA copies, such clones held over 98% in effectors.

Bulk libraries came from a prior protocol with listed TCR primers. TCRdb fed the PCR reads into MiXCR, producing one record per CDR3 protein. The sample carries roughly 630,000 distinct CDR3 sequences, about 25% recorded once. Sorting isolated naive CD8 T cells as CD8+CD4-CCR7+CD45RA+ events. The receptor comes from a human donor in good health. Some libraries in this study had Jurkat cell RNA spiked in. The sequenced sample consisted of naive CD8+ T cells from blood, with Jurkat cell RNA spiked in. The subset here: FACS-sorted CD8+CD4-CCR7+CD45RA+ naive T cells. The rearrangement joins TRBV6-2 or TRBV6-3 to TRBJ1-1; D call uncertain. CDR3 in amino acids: CASSPFIYTEAFF. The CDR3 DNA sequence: TGTGCCAGCAGTCCCTTCATATACACTGAAGCTTTCTTT.